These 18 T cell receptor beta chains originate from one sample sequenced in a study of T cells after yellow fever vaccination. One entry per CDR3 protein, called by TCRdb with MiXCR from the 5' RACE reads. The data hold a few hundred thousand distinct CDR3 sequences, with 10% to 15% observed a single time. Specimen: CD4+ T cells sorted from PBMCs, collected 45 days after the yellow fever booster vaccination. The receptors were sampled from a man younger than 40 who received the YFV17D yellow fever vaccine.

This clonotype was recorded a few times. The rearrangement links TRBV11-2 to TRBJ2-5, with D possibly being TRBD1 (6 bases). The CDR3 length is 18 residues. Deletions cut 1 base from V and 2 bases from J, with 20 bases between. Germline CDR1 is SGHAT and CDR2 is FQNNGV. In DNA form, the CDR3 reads TGTGCCAGCAGCTTAGGAGTACAGGGTGGGGGCAGACAAGAGACCCAGTACTTC. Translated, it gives CASSLGVQGGGRQETQYF.

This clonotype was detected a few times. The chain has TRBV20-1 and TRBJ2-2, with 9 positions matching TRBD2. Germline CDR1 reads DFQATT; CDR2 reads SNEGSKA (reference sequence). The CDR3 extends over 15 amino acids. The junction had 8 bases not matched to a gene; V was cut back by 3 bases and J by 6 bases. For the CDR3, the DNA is TGCAGTGCTAGTGGAGCGGGAGGCCCAGCCGGGGAGCTGTTTTTT. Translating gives CSASGAGGPAGELFF.

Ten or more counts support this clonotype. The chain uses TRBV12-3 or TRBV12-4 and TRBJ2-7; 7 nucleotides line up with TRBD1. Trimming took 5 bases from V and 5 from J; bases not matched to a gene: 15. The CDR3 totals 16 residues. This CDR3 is CASSPRQGKGNNEQYF. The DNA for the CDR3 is TGTGCCAGCAGTCCCCGACAGGGCAAAGGGAATAACGAGCAGTACTTC.

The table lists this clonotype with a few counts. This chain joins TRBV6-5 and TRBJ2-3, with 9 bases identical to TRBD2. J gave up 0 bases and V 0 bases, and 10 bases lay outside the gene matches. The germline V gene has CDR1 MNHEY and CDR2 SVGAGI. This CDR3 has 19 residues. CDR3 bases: TGTGCCAGCAGTTACTCTCCTAGCGGGACCAGTAAAAGCACAGATACGCAGTATTTT. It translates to CASSYSPSGTSKSTDTQYF.

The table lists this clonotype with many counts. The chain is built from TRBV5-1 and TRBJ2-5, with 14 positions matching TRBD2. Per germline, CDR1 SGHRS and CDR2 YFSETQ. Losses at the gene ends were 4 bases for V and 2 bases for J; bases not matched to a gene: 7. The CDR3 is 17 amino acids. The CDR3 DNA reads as TGCGCCAGCAGCCGGGGACTAGCGGGAGACCTACAAGAGACCCAGTACTTC. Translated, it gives CASSRGLAGDLQETQYF. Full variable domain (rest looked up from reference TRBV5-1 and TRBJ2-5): KAGVTQTPRYLIKTRGQQVTLSCSPISGHRSVSWYQQTPGQGLQFLFEYFSETQRNKGNFPGRFSGRQFSNSRSEMNVSTLELGDSALYLCASSRGLAGDLQETQYFGPGTRLLVL.

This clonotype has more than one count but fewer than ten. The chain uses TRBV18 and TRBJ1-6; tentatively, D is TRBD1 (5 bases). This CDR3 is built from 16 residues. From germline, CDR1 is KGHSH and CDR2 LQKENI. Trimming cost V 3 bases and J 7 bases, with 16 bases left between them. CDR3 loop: CASSPGRSGANSPLHF. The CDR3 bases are TGTGCCAGCTCACCCGGGAGGTCCGGGGCCAATTCACCCCTCCACTTT.

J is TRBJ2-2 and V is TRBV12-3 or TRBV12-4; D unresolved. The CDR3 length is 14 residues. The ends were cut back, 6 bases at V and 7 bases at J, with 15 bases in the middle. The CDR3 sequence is CASSLRGFGGELFF. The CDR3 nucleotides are TGTGCCAGCAGCTTAAGAGGATTTGGCGGGGAGCTGTTTTTT.

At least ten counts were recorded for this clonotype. CDR3 loop: CASSGSYEQYF. DNA for the CDR3: TGCGCCAGCAGTGGATCCTACGAGCAGTACTTC. The chain links TRBV10-2 to TRBJ2-7; D not certain. The V end lost 4 bases, the J end lost 1 base, and 2 bases lay between the germline ends. CDR3 length: 11 amino acids. Per the germline V gene, CDR1 is WSHSY and CDR2 is SAAADI.

The CDR3 coding sequence is TGTGCCAGCAGCCGTAGCGTTCCGGCGTACCAAGAGACCCAGTACTTC. It yields the protein CASSRSVPAYQETQYF. V and J are TRBV12-3 or TRBV12-4 and TRBJ2-5; weak D call: TRBD2 (5 bases). The V end lost 6 bases, the J end lost 0 bases, and 17 bases lay between the germline ends. The CDR3 is 16 amino acids.

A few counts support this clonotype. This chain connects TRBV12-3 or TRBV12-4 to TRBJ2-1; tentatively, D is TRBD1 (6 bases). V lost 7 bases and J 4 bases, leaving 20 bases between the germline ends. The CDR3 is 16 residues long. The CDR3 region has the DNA TGTGCCAGCACTCCCCAGGGGACACTTACTTACAATGAGCAGTTCTTC. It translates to CASTPQGTLTYNEQFF.

CDR3 amino acids: CASSRSGSYDNEQFF. DNA of the CDR3: TGTGCCAGCAGTCGCAGCGGGAGTTACGACAATGAGCAGTTCTTC. The gene calls are TRBV7-3 and TRBJ2-1, with TRBD2 identical over 8 bases. The junction had 9 bases not matched to a gene; V was cut back by 6 bases and J by 5 bases. The germline gives CDR1 SGHTA, CDR2 FQGTGA. The CDR3 is 15 amino acids.

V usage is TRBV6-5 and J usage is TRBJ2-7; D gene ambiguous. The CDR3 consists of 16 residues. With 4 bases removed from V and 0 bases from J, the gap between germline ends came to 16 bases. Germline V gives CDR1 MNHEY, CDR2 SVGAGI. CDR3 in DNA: TGTGCCAGCAGTTCTGGCATGCTACTTAGCTCCTACGAGCAGTACTTC. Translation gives CASSSGMLLSSYEQYF.

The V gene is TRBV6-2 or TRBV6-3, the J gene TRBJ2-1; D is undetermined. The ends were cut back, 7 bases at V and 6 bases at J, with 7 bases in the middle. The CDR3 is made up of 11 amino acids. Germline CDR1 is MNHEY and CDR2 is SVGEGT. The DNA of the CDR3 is TGTGCCAGCAAGTCAGCCAATGAGCAGTTCTTC. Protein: CASKSANEQFF.

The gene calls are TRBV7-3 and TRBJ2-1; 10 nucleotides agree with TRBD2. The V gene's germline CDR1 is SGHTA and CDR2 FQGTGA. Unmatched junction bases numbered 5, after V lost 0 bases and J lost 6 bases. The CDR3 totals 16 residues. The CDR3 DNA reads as TGTGCCAGCAGCTTAACTAGCGGGAGGCCAGGCAATGAGCAGTTCTTC. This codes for CASSLTSGRPGNEQFF.

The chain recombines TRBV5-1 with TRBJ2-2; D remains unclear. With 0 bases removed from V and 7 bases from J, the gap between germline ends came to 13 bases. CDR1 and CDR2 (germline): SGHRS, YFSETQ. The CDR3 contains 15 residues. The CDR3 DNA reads TGCGCCAGCAGCTTGGGACATCTCTCGGGCGGGGAGCTGTTTTTT. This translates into CASSLGHLSGGELFF.

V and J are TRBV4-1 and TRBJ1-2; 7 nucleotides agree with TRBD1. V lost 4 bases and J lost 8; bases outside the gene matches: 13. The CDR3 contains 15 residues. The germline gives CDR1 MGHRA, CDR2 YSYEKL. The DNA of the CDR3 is TGCGCCAGCAGCCCCCGTAGTACAGGGGTCGAGGGCTACACCTTC. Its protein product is CASSPRSTGVEGYTF.

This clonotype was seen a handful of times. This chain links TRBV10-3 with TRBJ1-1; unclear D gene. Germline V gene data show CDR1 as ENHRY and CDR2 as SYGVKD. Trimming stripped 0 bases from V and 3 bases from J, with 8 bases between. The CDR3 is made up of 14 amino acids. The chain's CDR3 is CAISESSTYTEAFF. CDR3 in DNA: TGTGCCATCAGTGAGTCGAGCACCTACACTGAAGCTTTCTTT.

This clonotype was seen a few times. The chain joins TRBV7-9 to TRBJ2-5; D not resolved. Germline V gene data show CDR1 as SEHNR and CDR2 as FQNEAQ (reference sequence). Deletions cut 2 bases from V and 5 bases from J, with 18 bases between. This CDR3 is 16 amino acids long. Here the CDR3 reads CASSLPSETWLETQYF. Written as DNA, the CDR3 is TGTGCCAGCAGCTTACCATCAGAGACTTGGTTGGAGACCCAGTACTTC.